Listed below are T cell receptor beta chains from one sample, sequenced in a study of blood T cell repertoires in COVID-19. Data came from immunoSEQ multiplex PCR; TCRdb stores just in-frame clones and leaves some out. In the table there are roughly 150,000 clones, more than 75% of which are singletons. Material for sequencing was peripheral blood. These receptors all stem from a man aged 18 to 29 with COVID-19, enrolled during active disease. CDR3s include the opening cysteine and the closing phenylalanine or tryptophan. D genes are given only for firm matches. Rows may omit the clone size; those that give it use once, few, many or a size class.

TGCGCCAGTGGGACAGGGGGCATGATCACTGAAGCTTTCTTT	CASGTGGMITEAFF	TRBV5-1	TRBJ1-1	TRBD1	.
TGTGCCAGCAGTTCCTGGACAGGGAACACCTATGGCTACACCTTC	CASSSWTGNTYGYTF	TRBV27	TRBJ1-2	TRBD1	.
TGTGCCAGCTCTACAGGGGGCGGTCAGCCCCAGCATTTT	CASSTGGGQPQHF	TRBV27	TRBJ1-5	TRBD1	.
TGCGCCAGCAGCCAAGATCGTCGGGGGGCGTATCTAGAGACCCAGTACTTC	CASSQDRRGAYLETQYF	TRBV4-3	TRBJ2-5	.	.
TGCGCCAGCAGGAGCGGGGCAACCTACGAGCAGTACTTC	CASRSGATYEQYF	TRBV5-1	TRBJ2-7	TRBD2	.
TGCGCCAGCAGCCAAGTGGTAATTGGGCTCTCTGGAAACACCATATATTTT	CASSQVVIGLSGNTIYF	TRBV4-3	TRBJ1-3	.	once
TGCGCCAGCAGCCAACGGCCCGGGAGGGAGGGGGACATTCAGTACTTC	CASSQRPGREGDIQYF	TRBV4-1	TRBJ2-4	TRBD2	.
TGTGCCAGCAGTTACTCAGGGACAGGGAACACTGAAGCTTTCTTT	CASSYSGTGNTEAFF	TRBV6-5	TRBJ1-1	TRBD1	.
TGTGCCAGCCTAGACGGCGATCAGCCCCAGCATTTT	CASLDGDQPQHF	TRBV28	TRBJ1-5	.	.
TGTGCCAGCTCACCTCGAGCCTTCGACATCTCAGCTTTCTTT	CASSPRAFDISAFF	TRBV18	TRBJ1-1	.	.
TGTGCCAGTAGTTTTTCCGGGACAGGGAACTCCTACGAGCAGTACTTC	CASSFSGTGNSYEQYF	TRBV19	TRBJ2-7	TRBD1	once
TGTGCCAGCAGCCCCCGGGGACAGGGGGTGGCTTACGAGCAGTACTTC	CASSPRGQGVAYEQYF	TRBV9	TRBJ2-7	TRBD1	.
TGTGCCAGCTCACGCGGCCCTCAGGACGGATTTAGGACTAGCGGGAACACCGGGGAGCTGTTTTTT	CASSRGPQDGFRTSGNTGELFF	TRBV18	TRBJ2-2	TRBD2	.
TGCAGTGCTTCGGACAGCCATGGCTACACCTTC	CSASDSHGYTF	TRBV20-1	TRBJ1-2	.	once
TGTGCCAGTAGTGAAGCAGGGGGATACTATGGCTACACCTTC	CASSEAGGYYGYTF	TRBV19	TRBJ1-2	TRBD1	few
TGTGCCAGCAGCGCGACCGGGGAGCTGTTTTTT	CASSATGELFF	TRBV9	TRBJ2-2	.	.
TGTGCCAGCAGGGGACAGGGAAATACCTATGGCTACACCTTC	CASRGQGNTYGYTF	TRBV25-1	TRBJ1-2	TRBD1	.
TGTGCCAGTAGTGCGGCTGTACAGGGGTACGAGCAGTACTTC	CASSAAVQGYEQYF	TRBV19	TRBJ2-7	TRBD1	.
TGTGCCAGCAGCTTAGGAGCGGGGACTGAAGCTTTCTTT	CASSLGAGTEAFF	TRBV7-9	TRBJ1-1	.	.
TGTGCCTGGAGTTACTACGGCGATACGCAGTATTTT	CAWSYYGDTQYF	TRBV30	TRBJ2-3	.	.
TGCGCCAGCAGTGAGTCAGGGGACAGTAACTATGGCTACACCTTC	CASSESGDSNYGYTF	TRBV10-2	TRBJ1-2	TRBD1	.
TGTGCCAGCAGCTTAAGCCCTGAAGCTTTCTTT	CASSLSPEAFF	TRBV7-9	TRBJ1-1	.	.